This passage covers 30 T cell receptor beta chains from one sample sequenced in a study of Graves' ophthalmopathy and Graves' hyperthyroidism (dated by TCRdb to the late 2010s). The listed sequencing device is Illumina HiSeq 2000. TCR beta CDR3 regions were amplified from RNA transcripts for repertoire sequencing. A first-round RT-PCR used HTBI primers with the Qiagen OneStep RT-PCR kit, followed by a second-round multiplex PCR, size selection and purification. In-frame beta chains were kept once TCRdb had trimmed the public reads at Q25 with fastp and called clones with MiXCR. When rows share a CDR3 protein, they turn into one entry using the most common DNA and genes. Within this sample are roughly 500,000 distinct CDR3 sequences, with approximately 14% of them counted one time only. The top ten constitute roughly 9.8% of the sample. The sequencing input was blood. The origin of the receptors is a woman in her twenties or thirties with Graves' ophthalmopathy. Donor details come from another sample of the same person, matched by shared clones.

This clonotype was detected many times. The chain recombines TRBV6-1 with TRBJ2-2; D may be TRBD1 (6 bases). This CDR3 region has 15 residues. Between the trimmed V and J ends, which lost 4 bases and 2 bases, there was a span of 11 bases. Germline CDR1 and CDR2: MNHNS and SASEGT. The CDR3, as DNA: TGTGCCAGCAGTGGACGGGGACACAACACCGGGGAGCTGTTTTTT. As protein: CASSGRGHNTGELFF.

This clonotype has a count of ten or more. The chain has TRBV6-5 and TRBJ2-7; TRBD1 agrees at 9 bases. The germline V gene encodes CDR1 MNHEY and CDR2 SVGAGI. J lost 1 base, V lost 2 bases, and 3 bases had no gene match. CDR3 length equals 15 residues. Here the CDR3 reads CASSYGTGLSYEQYF. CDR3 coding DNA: TGTGCCAGCAGTTACGGGACAGGGCTTTCCTACGAGCAGTACTTC.

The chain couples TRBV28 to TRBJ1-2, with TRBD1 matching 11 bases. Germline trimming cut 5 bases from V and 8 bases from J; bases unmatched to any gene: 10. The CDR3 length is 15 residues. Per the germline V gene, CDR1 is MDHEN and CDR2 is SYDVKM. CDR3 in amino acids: CASSLPSGQGGGYTF. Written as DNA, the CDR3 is TGTGCCAGCAGTCTGCCATCGGGACAGGGGGGCGGCTACACCTTC.

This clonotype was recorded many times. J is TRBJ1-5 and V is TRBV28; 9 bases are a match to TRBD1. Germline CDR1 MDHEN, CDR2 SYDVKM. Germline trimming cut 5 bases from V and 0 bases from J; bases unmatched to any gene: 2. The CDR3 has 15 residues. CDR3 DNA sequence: TGTGCCAGCAGTGGACAGGGGAATAGCAATCAGCCCCAGCATTTT. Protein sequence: CASSGQGNSNQPQHF.

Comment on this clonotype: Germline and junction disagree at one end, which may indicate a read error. The DNA of the CDR3 is TGTGTCAGCAGCTTAAGCAGGGACACCTACGAGCAGTACTTC. It codes for CVSSLSRDTYEQYF. The chain employs TRBV11-2 and TRBJ2-7, with a weak D call TRBD1 (6 bases). CDR1 and CDR2 (germline): SGHAT, FQNNGV. This CDR3 region has 14 residues.

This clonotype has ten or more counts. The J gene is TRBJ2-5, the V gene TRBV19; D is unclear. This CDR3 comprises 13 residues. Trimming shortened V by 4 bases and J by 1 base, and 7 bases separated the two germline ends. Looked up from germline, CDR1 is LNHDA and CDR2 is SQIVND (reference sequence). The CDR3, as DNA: TGTGCCAGTAGTAGGTCTGTCCAAGAGACCCAGTACTTC. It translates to CASSRSVQETQYF.

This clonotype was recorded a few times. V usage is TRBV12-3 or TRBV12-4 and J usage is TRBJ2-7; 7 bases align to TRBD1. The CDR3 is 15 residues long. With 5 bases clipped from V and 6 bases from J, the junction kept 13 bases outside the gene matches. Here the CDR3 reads CASSIGTVCPCEQYF. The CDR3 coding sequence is TGTGCCAGCAGTATCGGGACAGTCTGTCCGTGCGAGCAGTACTTC.

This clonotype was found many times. The CDR3 sequence is CASQRNPRSSYEQYF. CDR3 nucleotides: TGTGCCAGCCAAAGGAACCCCAGGAGCTCCTACGAGCAGTACTTC. The chain has TRBV27 and TRBJ2-7; no clear D gene. CDR3 length equals 15 residues. V shed 8 bases and J shed 0 bases, with 17 bases lying between them. Per germline, CDR1 MNHEY and CDR2 SMNVEV (reference sequence).

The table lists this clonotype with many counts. CDR3 sequence reads: CAVDGATEAFF. The CDR3 DNA reads TGTGCCGTGGATGGGGCCACTGAAGCTTTCTTT. The chain joins TRBV30 to TRBJ1-1; D may be TRBD1 (5 bases). Germline V gene lookup returns CDR1 GTSNPN and CDR2 SVGIG (reference sequence). V lost 8 bases and J 4 bases, leaving 11 bases between the germline ends. This CDR3 contains 11 residues.

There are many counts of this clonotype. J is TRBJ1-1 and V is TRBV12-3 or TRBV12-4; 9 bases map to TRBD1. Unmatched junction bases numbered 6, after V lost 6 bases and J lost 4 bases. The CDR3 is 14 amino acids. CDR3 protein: CASRVSTGGTEAFF. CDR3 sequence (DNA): TGTGCCAGCAGGGTCTCGACAGGGGGCACTGAAGCTTTCTTT.

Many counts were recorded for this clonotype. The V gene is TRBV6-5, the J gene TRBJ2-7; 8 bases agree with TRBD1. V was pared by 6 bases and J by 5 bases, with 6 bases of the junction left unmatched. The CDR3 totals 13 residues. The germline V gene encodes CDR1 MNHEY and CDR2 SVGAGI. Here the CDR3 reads CASRRTGSDEQYF. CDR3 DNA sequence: TGTGCCAGCAGGAGGACAGGGAGTGACGAGCAGTACTTC.

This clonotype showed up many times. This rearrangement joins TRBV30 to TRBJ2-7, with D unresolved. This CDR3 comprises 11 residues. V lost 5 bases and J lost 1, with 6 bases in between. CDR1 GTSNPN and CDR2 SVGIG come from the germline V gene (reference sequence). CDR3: CAWGQSYEQYF. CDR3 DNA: TGTGCCTGGGGGCAATCCTACGAGCAGTACTTC.

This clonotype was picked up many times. The CDR3 DNA is TGTGCCATCAGTGGGACGCGTCAGGAGCAGTACTTC. It codes for CAISGTRQEQYF. The rearrangement links TRBV10-3 to TRBJ2-7; D gene unclear. In germline, CDR1 is ENHRY, CDR2 SYGVKD. This CDR3 comprises 12 residues. Trimming shortened V by 4 bases and J by 7 bases, and 11 bases separated the two germline ends.

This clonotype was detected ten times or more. CDR3 in DNA: TGCGCCAGCAGCTCGACGGGGATGGAGACCCAGTACTTC. This encodes CASSSTGMETQYF. This sequence joins TRBV5-1 and TRBJ2-5, with a possible D match to TRBD2 (5 bases). Trimming took off 3 bases at V and 5 bases at J, with 11 bases between the two ends. Germline CDR1 and CDR2: SGHRS and YFSETQ. The CDR3 extends over 13 amino acids.

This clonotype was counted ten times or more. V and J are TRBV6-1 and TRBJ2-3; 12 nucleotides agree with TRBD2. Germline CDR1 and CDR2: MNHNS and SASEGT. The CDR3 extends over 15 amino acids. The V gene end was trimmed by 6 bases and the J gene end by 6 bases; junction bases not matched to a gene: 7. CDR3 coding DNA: TGTGCCAGCAGGCCGACTAGCGGGAGTCCGGATACGCAGTATTTT. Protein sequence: CASRPTSGSPDTQYF.

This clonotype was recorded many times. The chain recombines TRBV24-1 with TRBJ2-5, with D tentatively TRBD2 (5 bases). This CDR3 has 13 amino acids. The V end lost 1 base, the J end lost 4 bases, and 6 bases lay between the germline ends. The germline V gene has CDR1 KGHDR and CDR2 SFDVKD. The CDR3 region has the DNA TGTGCCACCAGTGATTTCAGCGGAGAGACCCAGTACTTC. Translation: CATSDFSGETQYF.

The CDR3 here is CAGRGPQETQYF. The CDR3 coding sequence is TGTGCCGGGAGGGGGCCTCAAGAGACCCAGTACTTC. The V call is TRBV6-5, the J call TRBJ2-5, with D perhaps assigned TRBD1 or TRBD2 (7 bases each). The length of the CDR3 is 12 residues. V was trimmed by 11 bases and J by 2 bases, leaving 12 bases between them. Germline loops: CDR1 MNHEY, CDR2 SVGAGI.

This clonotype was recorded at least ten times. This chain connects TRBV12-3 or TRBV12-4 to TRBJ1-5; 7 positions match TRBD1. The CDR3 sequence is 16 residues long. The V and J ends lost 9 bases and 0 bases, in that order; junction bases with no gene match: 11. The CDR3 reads CARIGTAKYSNQPQHF. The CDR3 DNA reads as TGTGCCAGGATAGGGACAGCAAAGTATAGCAATCAGCCCCAGCATTTT.

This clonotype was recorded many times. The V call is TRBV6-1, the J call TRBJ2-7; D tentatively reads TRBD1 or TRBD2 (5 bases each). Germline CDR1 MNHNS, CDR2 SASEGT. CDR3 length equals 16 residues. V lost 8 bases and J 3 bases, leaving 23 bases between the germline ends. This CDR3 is CASSPMTVGVFYEQYF. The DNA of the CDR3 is TGTGCCAGCTCCCCAATGACAGTCGGGGTTTTCTACGAGCAGTACTTC.

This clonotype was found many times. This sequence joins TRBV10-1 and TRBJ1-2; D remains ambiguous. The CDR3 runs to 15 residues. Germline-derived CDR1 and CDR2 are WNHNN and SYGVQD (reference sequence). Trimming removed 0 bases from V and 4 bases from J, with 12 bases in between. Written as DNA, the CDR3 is TGCGCCAGCAGTGAGTCCCGAGAGCCCACCTATGGCTACACCTTC. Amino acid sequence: CASSESREPTYGYTF.

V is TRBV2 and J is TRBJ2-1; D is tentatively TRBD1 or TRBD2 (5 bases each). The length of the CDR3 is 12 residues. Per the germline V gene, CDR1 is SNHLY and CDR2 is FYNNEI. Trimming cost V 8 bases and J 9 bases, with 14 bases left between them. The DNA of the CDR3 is TGTGCCAGCGGGACCCCTGGGGGTGAGCAGTTCTTC. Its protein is CASGTPGGEQFF.

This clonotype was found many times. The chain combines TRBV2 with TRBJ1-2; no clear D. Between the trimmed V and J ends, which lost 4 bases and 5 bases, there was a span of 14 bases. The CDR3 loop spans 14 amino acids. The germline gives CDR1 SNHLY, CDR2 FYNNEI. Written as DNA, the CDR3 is TGTGCCAGCAGTGCAGGATCCCAAAGATATGGCTACACCTTC. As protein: CASSAGSQRYGYTF.

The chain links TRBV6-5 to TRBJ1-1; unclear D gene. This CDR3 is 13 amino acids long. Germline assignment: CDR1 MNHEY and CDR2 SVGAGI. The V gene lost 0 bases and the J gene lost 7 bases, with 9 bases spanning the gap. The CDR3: CASSYSGYHEAFF. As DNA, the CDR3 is TGTGCCAGCAGTTACTCCGGCTACCATGAAGCTTTCTTT.

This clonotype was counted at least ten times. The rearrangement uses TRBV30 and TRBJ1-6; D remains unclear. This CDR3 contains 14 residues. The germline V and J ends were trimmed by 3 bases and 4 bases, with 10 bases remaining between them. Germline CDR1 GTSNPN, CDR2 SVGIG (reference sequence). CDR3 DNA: TGTGCCTGGAGCGAGGATGCATATAATTCACCCCTCCACTTT. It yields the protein CAWSEDAYNSPLHF.

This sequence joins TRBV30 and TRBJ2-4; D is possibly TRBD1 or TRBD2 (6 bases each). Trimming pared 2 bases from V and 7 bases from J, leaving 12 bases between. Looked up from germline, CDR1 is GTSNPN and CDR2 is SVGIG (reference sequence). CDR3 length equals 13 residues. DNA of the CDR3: TGTGCCTGGAGTCCCCGGGGGCGGAACATTCAGTACTTC. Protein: CAWSPRGRNIQYF.

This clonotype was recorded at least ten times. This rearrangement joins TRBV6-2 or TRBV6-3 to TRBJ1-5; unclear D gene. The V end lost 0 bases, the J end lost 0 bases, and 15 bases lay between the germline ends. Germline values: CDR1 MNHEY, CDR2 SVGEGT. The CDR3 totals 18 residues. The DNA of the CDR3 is TGTGCCAGCAGTTACTCTGTACGATACCGCTATAGCAATCAGCCCCAGCATTTT. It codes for CASSYSVRYRYSNQPQHF.

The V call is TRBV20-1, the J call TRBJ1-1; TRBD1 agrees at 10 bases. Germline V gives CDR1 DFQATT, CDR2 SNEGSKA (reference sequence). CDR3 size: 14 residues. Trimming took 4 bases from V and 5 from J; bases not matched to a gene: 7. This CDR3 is CSATRTGGKTEAFF. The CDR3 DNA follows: TGCAGTGCTACTCGGACAGGGGGGAAGACTGAAGCTTTCTTT.

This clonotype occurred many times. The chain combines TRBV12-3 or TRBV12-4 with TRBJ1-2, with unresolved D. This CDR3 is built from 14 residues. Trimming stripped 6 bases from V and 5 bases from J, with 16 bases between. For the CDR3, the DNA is TGTGCCAGCAGAGACAATTCCGGGCCTTATGGCTACACCTTC. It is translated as CASRDNSGPYGYTF.

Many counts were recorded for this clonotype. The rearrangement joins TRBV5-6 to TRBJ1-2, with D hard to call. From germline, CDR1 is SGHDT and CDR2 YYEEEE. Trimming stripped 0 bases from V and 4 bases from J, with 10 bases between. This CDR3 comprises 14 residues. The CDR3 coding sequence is TGTGCCAGCAGCTTGGGTGACATAGTCTATGGCTACACCTTC. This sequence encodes CASSLGDIVYGYTF.

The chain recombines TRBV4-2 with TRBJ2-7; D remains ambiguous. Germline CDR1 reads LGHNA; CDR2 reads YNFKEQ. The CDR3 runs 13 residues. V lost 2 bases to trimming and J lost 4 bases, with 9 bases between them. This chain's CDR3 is CASSQPEEYEQYF. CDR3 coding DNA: TGTGCCAGCAGCCAACCAGAAGAATACGAGCAGTACTTC.